These 10 T cell receptor beta chains were all obtained from the same sample, sequenced in a study of Graves' ophthalmopathy and Graves' hyperthyroidism. Amplification from RNA transcripts yielded the TCR beta CDR3 regions. First-round RT-PCR relied on HTBI primers, and a second-round multiplex PCR came next. Each CDR3 protein is one row after TCRdb ran MiXCR on the multiplex PCR reads. The data show roughly 480,000 distinct CDR3 sequences, about 15% seen once. Specimen: blood. These receptors were obtained from a woman aged 25 to 39 with Graves' ophthalmopathy.

Many counts were recorded for this clonotype. This chain uses TRBV12-3 or TRBV12-4 with TRBJ1-2; TRBD1 is a possible D gene (5 bases). The CDR3 totals 15 residues. V was pared by 0 bases and J by 5 bases, with 13 bases between. CDR3 region: CASSLAIGTAYGYTF. The CDR3 nucleotides are TGTGCCAGCAGTTTAGCCATCGGGACGGCTTATGGCTACACCTTC.

Points on this clonotype: A read error may explain this, as a much larger clone is one base away. V is TRBV7-9 and J is TRBJ1-6; tentatively, D is TRBD1 (5 bases). Germline loops: CDR1 SEHNR, CDR2 FQNEAQ (reference sequence). CDR3 length: 15 residues. Trimming removed 4 bases from V and 8 bases from J, with 15 bases in between. CDR3 bases: TGTGCCAGCAGCTCCCAGGGAGGTGGTTATTCACCCCTCCACTTT. This gives the protein CASSSQGGGYSPLHF.

This clonotype occurred many times. The chain has TRBV6-1 and TRBJ1-3, with TRBD1 identical over 7 bases. V lost 8 bases and J lost 10; bases outside the gene matches: 14. The germline V gene encodes CDR1 MNHNS and CDR2 SASEGT. There are 14 residues in the CDR3. Written as DNA, the CDR3 is TGTGCCAGCGCCTATACAGGGGAGCTAAGGACCATATATTTT. The encoded protein is CASAYTGELRTIYF.

This clonotype occurred many times. This chain links TRBV27 with TRBJ2-7; 11 bases line up with TRBD2. Germline loops: CDR1 MNHEY, CDR2 SMNVEV (reference sequence). The CDR3 loop spans 15 amino acids. Losses at the gene ends were 5 bases for V and 4 bases for J; bases not matched to a gene: 7. The CDR3 protein is CASSDSGRAWYEQYF. As DNA, the CDR3 is TGTGCCAGCAGTGATAGCGGGAGGGCCTGGTACGAGCAGTACTTC.

This clonotype was observed many times. The chain uses TRBV27 and TRBJ1-6; 8 positions match TRBD1. Germline CDR1 and CDR2: MNHEY and SMNVEV (reference sequence). The CDR3 totals 16 residues. J gave up 4 bases and V 5 bases, and 7 bases lay outside the gene matches. CDR3 region: CASSPDRVSYNSPLHF. Here the CDR3 DNA reads TGTGCCAGCAGTCCGGACAGGGTTTCATATAATTCACCCCTCCACTTT.

This clonotype was seen repeatedly, ten times or more. The gene calls are TRBV7-2 and TRBJ1-1; 8 bases are shared with TRBD1. The V segment lost 6 bases and the J segment 5 bases; nucleotides outside the gene matches: 8. This CDR3 region has 14 residues. Looked up from germline, CDR1 is SGHTA and CDR2 is FQGNSA. CDR3 in DNA: TGTGCCAGCAGTTTGACAGGGGCGGTAACTGAAGCTTTCTTT. As protein: CASSLTGAVTEAFF.

Of note for this clonotype: Possible read error: a much larger clone is one base away. The rearrangement joins TRBV4-1 to TRBJ2-7, with a possible D match to TRBD2 (6 bases). Per the germline V gene, CDR1 is MGHRA and CDR2 is YSYEKL. The germline V and J ends were trimmed by 1 base and 1 base, with 14 bases remaining between them. CDR3 length equals 16 residues. For the CDR3, the DNA is TGCGCCAGCAGCCAAGTTGCTAGCGTGAGGTCCTACGAGCAGTACTTC. Translating gives CASSQVASVRSYEQYF.

There are many counts of this clonotype. This sequence joins TRBV6-5 and TRBJ1-5; no clear D. Trimming removed 2 bases from V and 3 bases from J, with 8 bases in between. CDR3 size: 14 residues. From germline, CDR1 is MNHEY and CDR2 SVGAGI. The CDR3 sequence: CASSYGSDNQPQHF. As DNA, the CDR3 is TGTGCCAGCAGTTACGGGTCAGACAATCAGCCCCAGCATTTT.

The gene calls are TRBV3-1 and TRBJ1-1; D is uncertain. V was pared by 0 bases and J by 3 bases, with 14 bases between. The CDR3 has 16 amino acids. CDR1 and CDR2 from the germline V gene are LGHDT and YNNKEL (reference sequence). The CDR3 DNA reads TGTGCCAGCAGCCAAGATCCAGAGCGCGTGGACACTGAAGCTTTCTTT. Its protein is CASSQDPERVDTEAFF.

This clonotype was observed many times. The chain couples TRBV6-4 to TRBJ1-1; no reliable D call. With 8 bases removed from V and 4 bases from J, the gap between germline ends came to 20 bases. There are 15 residues in the CDR3. Germline lookup yields CDR1 MRHNA and CDR2 SNTAGT. CDR3 sequence: CASVVQEVGCTEAFF. In nucleotides, the CDR3 is TGTGCCAGCGTCGTCCAGGAAGTGGGGTGCACTGAAGCTTTCTTT.